Listed here are 30 T cell receptor beta chains from one sample, sequenced in a study of blood T cell repertoires in COVID-19. This table comes from immunoSEQ multiplex PCR, and its TCRdb copy is limited to in-frame clones, with some not included. The sample contains around 200,000 clones, 85% to 90% of which appear only once. Sequences were obtained from peripheral blood. The receptors were gathered from a man between 40 and 49 years old with active or convalescent COVID-19.

V gene TRBV6-1 combines with J gene TRBJ2-5; tentatively, D is TRBD1 (5 bases). The CDR3 contains 15 residues. V was pared by 2 bases and J by 7 bases, with 17 bases between. The germline gives CDR1 MNHNS, CDR2 SASEGT. CDR3 in DNA: TGTGCCAGCAGTGAACGAGACCTACGTAGGGGGACCCAGTACTTC. The encoded protein is CASSERDLRRGTQYF.

The chain combines TRBV28 with TRBJ1-5, with a weak D call TRBD1 (5 bases). The ends were cut back, 2 bases at V and 3 bases at J, with 14 bases in the middle. CDR3 length: 16 residues. CDR1 and CDR2 from the germline V gene are MDHEN and SYDVKM. CDR3 sequence (DNA): TGTGCCAGCAGTTTACCCCCCGGGGGGAACAATCAGCCCCAGCATTTT. The encoded protein is CASSLPPGGNNQPQHF.

The J gene is TRBJ2-1, the V gene TRBV7-2; TRBD2 agrees at 10 bases. In germline, CDR1 is SGHTA, CDR2 FQGNSA. The CDR3 runs to 14 residues. V gave up 5 bases and J gave up 7 bases; unmatched junction bases: 5. The CDR3 region is CASSPGTSANEQFF. DNA for the CDR3: TGTGCCAGCAGCCCCGGGACTAGCGCTAATGAGCAGTTCTTC. The whole variable domain, remainder taken from reference TRBV7-2 and TRBJ2-1, is GAGVSQSPSNKVTEKGKDVELRCDPISGHTALYWYRQSLGQGLEFLIYFQGNSAPDKSGLPSDRFSAERTGGSVSTLTIQRTQQEDSAVYLCASSPGTSANEQFFGPGTRLTVL.

This clone was seen a single time. This chain links TRBV27 with TRBJ1-5; 10 bases agree with TRBD1. CDR3 size: 14 residues. Unmatched junction bases numbered 4, after V lost 5 bases and J lost 6 bases. Per germline, CDR1 MNHEY and CDR2 SMNVEV (reference sequence). In DNA form, the CDR3 reads TGTGCCAGCAGTCCGCGACAGGGGGCTCAGCCCCAGCATTTT. Its protein product is CASSPRQGAQPQHF.

DNA of the CDR3: TGTGCCAGCAGCCCTAGATTCCCTGTTAGCACAGATACGCAGTATTTT. Amino acids: CASSPRFPVSTDTQYF. V gene TRBV11-3 combines with J gene TRBJ2-3; D not resolved. V lost 5 bases and J lost 0, with 15 bases in between. CDR3 length equals 16 residues. Germline assignment: CDR1 SGHNT and CDR2 YENEEA.

The rearrangement joins TRBV18 to TRBJ2-3, with unresolved D. Germline CDR1 KGHSH, CDR2 LQKENI. The CDR3 spans 14 residues. Trimming pared 3 bases from V and 2 bases from J, leaving 9 bases between. CDR3: CASSPPTPTDTQYF. The DNA for the CDR3 is TGTGCCAGCTCACCCCCTACCCCCACAGATACGCAGTATTTT.

The genes are TRBV2 and TRBJ2-7; 8 nucleotides agree with TRBD1. Germline trimming cut 5 bases from V and 1 base from J; bases unmatched to any gene: 7. The germline gives CDR1 SNHLY, CDR2 FYNNEI. This CDR3 comprises 15 residues. This chain's CDR3 is CASSLRTGISYEQYF. As DNA, the CDR3 is TGTGCCAGCAGTCTACGGACAGGGATTTCCTACGAGCAGTACTTC.

The chain is built from TRBV6-2 or TRBV6-3 and TRBJ2-3, with TRBD2 matching 10 bases. The CDR3 is 16 amino acids. With 2 bases clipped from V and 1 base from J, the junction kept 3 bases outside the gene matches. Looked up from germline, CDR1 is MNHEY and CDR2 is SVGEGT. CDR3 in amino acids: CASSYKTSGGTDTQYF. The CDR3 nucleotides read TGTGCCAGCAGTTACAAAACTAGCGGGGGCACAGATACGCAGTATTTT.

V usage is TRBV30 and J usage is TRBJ1-4, with D possibly being TRBD1 (5 bases). Trimming shortened V by 0 bases and J by 3 bases, and 11 bases separated the two germline ends. CDR1 and CDR2 (germline): GTSNPN, SVGIG (reference sequence). This CDR3 comprises 15 residues. Written as DNA, the CDR3 is TGTGCCTGGAGTGTACTTGACAGTTCTAATGAAAAACTGTTTTTT. Amino acids: CAWSVLDSSNEKLFF. Combining the CDR3 with reference TRBV30 and TRBJ1-4 gives the whole variable domain SQTIHQWPATLVQPVGSPLSLECTVEGTSNPNLYWYRQAAGRGLQLLFYSVGIGQISSEVPQNLSASRPQDRQFILSSKKLLLSDSGFYLCAWSVLDSSNEKLFFGSGTQLSVL.

The chain recombines TRBV19 with TRBJ2-7, with 7 bases matching TRBD2. In germline, CDR1 is LNHDA, CDR2 SQIVND (reference sequence). The CDR3 contains 15 residues. V lost 5 bases to trimming and J lost 0 bases; unmatched junction nucleotides: 7. CDR3 coding DNA: TGTGCCAGTAGTCCCCTAGCGGCGGGCTCCTACGAGCAGTACTTC. Its protein product is CASSPLAAGSYEQYF.

The chain recombines TRBV28 with TRBJ2-5; TRBD2 is a possible D gene (5 bases). Looked up from germline, CDR1 is MDHEN and CDR2 is SYDVKM. The CDR3 has 14 amino acids. V dropped 5 bases and J dropped 5 bases, with 15 bases sitting between them. This chain's CDR3 is CASSRTLVAETQYF. The DNA of the CDR3 is TGTGCCAGCAGTCGGACTCTGGTGGCGGAGACCCAGTACTTC.

The V call is TRBV7-3, the J call TRBJ1-1; D gene uncertain. From germline, CDR1 is SGHTA and CDR2 FQGTGA. The V and J ends lost 9 bases and 2 bases respectively, with 13 bases between them. The CDR3 sequence is 13 residues long. CDR3 sequence (DNA): TGTGCCAGTTCCCAGCAGCGAAACACTGAAGCTTTCTTT. This translates into CASSQQRNTEAFF.

The chain has TRBV7-3 and TRBJ2-7, with D unresolved. The CDR3 covers 14 residues. Germline V CDR1 and CDR2: SGHTA, FQGTGA. Trimming removed 2 bases at V and 4 bases at J, with 12 bases between. In nucleotides, the CDR3 is TGTGCCAGCAGCTTATCTGCCGGTTCTTACGAGCAGTACTTC. It is translated as CASSLSAGSYEQYF.

This clone was seen repeatedly, ten times or more. The rearrangement uses TRBV3-1 (or the pseudogene TRBV3-2) and TRBJ2-7; 9 bases are a match to TRBD1. Germline V lookup: CDR1 LGHDT, CDR2 YNNKEL (reference sequence). The CDR3 is 17 residues long. The ends lost 0 bases at V and 5 bases at J; junction bases unmatched: 11. CDR3 nucleotides: TGTGCCAGCAGCCAAGATGCCGAGCCGGGACAGGGTGACGAGCAGTACTTC. This gives the protein CASSQDAEPGQGDEQYF.

V is TRBV9 and J is TRBJ2-5, with 8 nucleotides matching TRBD2. The V and J ends lost 0 bases and 2 bases, in that order; junction bases with no gene match: 0. This CDR3 spans 14 amino acids. Germline assignment: CDR1 SGDLS and CDR2 YYNGEE. The CDR3 bases are TGTGCCAGCAGCGTAGCGGGGGGGCAAGAGACCCAGTACTTC. Translated: CASSVAGGQETQYF.

The rearrangement joins TRBV15 to TRBJ2-1, with a weak D call TRBD2 (6 bases). Germline values: CDR1 LNHNV, CDR2 YYDKDF (reference sequence). Trimming shortened V by 0 bases and J by 4 bases, and 16 bases separated the two germline ends. The CDR3 is 17 residues long. The CDR3: CATSRDQAGAGYNEQFF. The CDR3 DNA follows: TGTGCCACCAGCAGAGATCAAGCGGGCGCAGGTTACAATGAGCAGTTCTTC.

This rearrangement joins TRBV24-1 to TRBJ1-4; weak D call: TRBD1 (5 bases). The CDR3 has 14 amino acids. Trimming pared 9 bases from V and 7 bases from J, leaving 17 bases between. Germline CDR1 reads KGHDR; CDR2 reads SFDVKD. The CDR3 protein is CATVLGGLSEKLFF. In DNA, the CDR3 is TGTGCCACCGTCCTCGGGGGGTTGAGTGAAAAACTGTTTTTT.

This chain links TRBV11-3 with TRBJ2-2; D uncertain. Trimming took 1 base from V and 5 from J, leaving 14 bases between them. This CDR3 comprises 16 residues. The germline V gene has CDR1 SGHNT and CDR2 YENEEA. CDR3 amino acids: CASSLGGLLGTGELFF. The DNA for the CDR3 is TGTGCCAGCAGCTTAGGCGGTTTACTGGGTACCGGGGAGCTGTTTTTT.

This clone was seen just once. The J gene is TRBJ1-5, the V gene TRBV2; TRBD1 agrees at 8 bases. The CDR3 is 16 amino acids. J gave up 7 bases and V 3 bases, and 11 bases lay outside the gene matches. From germline, CDR1 is SNHLY and CDR2 FYNNEI. The CDR3 bases are TGTGCCAGCAGTGATGCACAGGGGGGGTTTGACCAGCCCCAGCATTTT. Amino acid sequence: CASSDAQGGFDQPQHF.

The J gene is TRBJ2-3, the V gene TRBV9; 10 nucleotides line up with TRBD2. The CDR3 loop spans 14 amino acids. With 3 bases clipped from V and 6 bases from J, the junction kept 4 bases outside the gene matches. Germline V gene lookup returns CDR1 SGDLS and CDR2 YYNGEE. The CDR3 region has the DNA TGTGCCAGCAGCGAAAGCGGGGGGGTTGATACGCAGTATTTT. Its translation: CASSESGGVDTQYF.

The chain employs TRBV4-2 and TRBJ2-3; D possibly corresponds to TRBD2 (6 bases). Germline CDR1 LGHNA, CDR2 YNFKEQ. Deletions cut 4 bases from V and 12 bases from J, with 14 bases between. This CDR3 has 12 amino acids. This chain's CDR3 is CASSPGLPAQYF. CDR3 sequence (DNA): TGTGCCAGCAGCCCGGGACTCCCGGCCCAGTATTTT.

The CDR3 sequence: CASSGTSGVTGELFF. CDR3 coding DNA: TGTGCCAGCAGCGGGACTAGCGGGGTCACCGGGGAGCTGTTTTTT. This chain joins TRBV12-1 and TRBJ2-2; the table's D call, TRBD2, has no DNA check behind it. TRBV12-1 is a documented pseudogene. The CDR3 extends over 15 amino acids.

This CDR3 is CASRLQEKLFF. For the CDR3, the DNA is TGTGCCAGCAGACTACAAGAAAAACTGTTTTTT. The chain uses TRBV6-5 and TRBJ1-4, with unresolved D. The V gene's germline CDR1 is MNHEY and CDR2 SVGAGI. There are 11 residues in the CDR3. Trimming took off 6 bases at V and 8 bases at J, with 7 bases between the two ends.

The chain joins TRBV4-2 to TRBJ1-3; 10 bases are a match to TRBD1. This CDR3 contains 18 residues. J gave up 1 base and V 0 bases, and 6 bases lay outside the gene matches. The germline gives CDR1 LGHNA, CDR2 YNFKEQ. CDR3 nucleotide sequence: TGTGCCAGCAGCCAAGACTGGCGGACAGGGGGATCTGGAAACACCATATATTTT. Translating gives CASSQDWRTGGSGNTIYF.

This chain's CDR3 is CATSLTSGGSNTGELFF. CDR3 DNA sequence: TGTGCCACCAGTCTTACTAGCGGGGGGTCGAACACCGGGGAGCTGTTTTTT. The chain employs TRBV24-1 and TRBJ2-2, with 12 nucleotides matching TRBD2. The J segment lost 0 bases and the V segment lost 6 bases, leaving 4 bases of the junction unmatched. Germline loops: CDR1 KGHDR, CDR2 SFDVKD. This CDR3 spans 17 amino acids.

The V call is TRBV7-8, the J call TRBJ2-1, with 9 positions matching TRBD2. Germline assignment: CDR1 SGHVS and CDR2 FQNEAQ. The CDR3 length is 16 residues. With 5 bases clipped from V and 7 bases from J, the junction kept 12 bases outside the gene matches. CDR3 region: CASSPTGRGGGNEQFF. The CDR3 nucleotides are TGTGCCAGCAGCCCGACGGGGCGGGGGGGCGGTAATGAGCAGTTCTTC.

The genes are TRBV11-2 and TRBJ1-1, with TRBD1 matching over 8 bases. The CDR3 is made up of 14 amino acids. The J segment lost 10 bases and the V segment lost 3 bases, leaving 10 bases of the junction unmatched. The V gene's germline CDR1 is SGHAT and CDR2 FQNNGV. The CDR3 sequence: CASSFRQTGAGAFF. DNA of the CDR3: TGTGCCAGCAGCTTCCGTCAGACAGGGGCGGGAGCTTTCTTT. The full variable domain, its missing parts supplied by reference TRBV11-2 and TRBJ1-1, is EAGVAQSPRYKIIEKRQSVAFWCNPISGHATLYWYQQILGQGPKLLIQFQNNGVVDDSQLPKDRFSAERLKGVDSTLKIQPAKLEDSAVYLCASSFRQTGAGAFFGQGTRLTVV.

DNA for the CDR3: TGTGCCAGCAGACCGCAGGGGAGAGGTGAAGCTTTCTTT. This codes for CASRPQGRGEAFF. The chain has TRBV6-6 and TRBJ1-1, with D maybe TRBD1 (6 bases). In germline, CDR1 is MNHNY, CDR2 SVGAGI (reference sequence). This CDR3 comprises 13 residues. Trimming shortened V by 6 bases and J by 7 bases, and 15 bases separated the two germline ends.

DNA of the CDR3: TGCGCCACCCCGGACAGGGGGGGGCCCCTCCACTTT. Protein product: CATPDRGGPLHF. The rearrangement uses TRBV10-1 and TRBJ1-6; 10 bases fit TRBD1. V was clipped by 10 bases and J by 13 bases; unmatched bases: 7. This CDR3 contains 12 residues. Germline CDR1 reads WNHNN; CDR2 reads SYGVQD (reference sequence).

V gene TRBV19 combines with J gene TRBJ1-5, with D possibly TRBD1 on 5 matching bases. Germline CDR1 LNHDA, CDR2 SQIVND (reference sequence). The ends were cut back, 6 bases at V and 1 base at J, with 13 bases in the middle. This CDR3 comprises 15 residues. The CDR3 sequence: CASSTTASSNQPQHF. The CDR3 bases are TGTGCCAGTAGCACGACAGCTTCGAGCAATCAGCCCCAGCATTTT.